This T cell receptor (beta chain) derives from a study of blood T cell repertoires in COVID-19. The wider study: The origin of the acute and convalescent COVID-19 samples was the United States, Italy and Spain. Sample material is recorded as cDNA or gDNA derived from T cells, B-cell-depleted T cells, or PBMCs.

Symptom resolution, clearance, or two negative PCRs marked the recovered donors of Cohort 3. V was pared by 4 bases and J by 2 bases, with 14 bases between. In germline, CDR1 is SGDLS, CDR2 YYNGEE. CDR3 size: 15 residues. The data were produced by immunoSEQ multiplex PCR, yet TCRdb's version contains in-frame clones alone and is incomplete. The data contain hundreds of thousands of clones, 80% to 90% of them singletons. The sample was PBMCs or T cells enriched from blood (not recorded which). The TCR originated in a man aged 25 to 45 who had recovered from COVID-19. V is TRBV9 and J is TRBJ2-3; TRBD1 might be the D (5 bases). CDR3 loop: CASSPDSPHTDTQYF. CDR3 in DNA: TGTGCCAGCAGCCCCGACAGCCCTCACACAGATACGCAGTATTTT.